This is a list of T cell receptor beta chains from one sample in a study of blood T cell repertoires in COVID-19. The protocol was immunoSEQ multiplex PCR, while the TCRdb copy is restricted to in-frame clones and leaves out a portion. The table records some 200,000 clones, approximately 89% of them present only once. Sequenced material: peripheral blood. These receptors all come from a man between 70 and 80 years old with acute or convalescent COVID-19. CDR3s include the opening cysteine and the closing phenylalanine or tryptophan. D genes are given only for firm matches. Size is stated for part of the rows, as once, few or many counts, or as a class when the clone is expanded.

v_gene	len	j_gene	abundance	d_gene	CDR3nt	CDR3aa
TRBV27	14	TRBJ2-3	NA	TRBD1	TGTGCCAGCAGTAGGGACAGGGATAGAGATACGCAGTATTTT	CASSRDRDRDTQYF
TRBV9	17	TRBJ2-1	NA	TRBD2	TGTGCCAGCAGCGTATCCGGGACTAGCGGGAGTGGTAATGAGCAGTTCTTC	CASSVSGTSGSGNEQFF
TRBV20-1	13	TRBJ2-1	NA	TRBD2	TGCAGTGCTAGTACTAGCGGAAACAATGAGCAGTTCTTC	CSASTSGNNEQFF
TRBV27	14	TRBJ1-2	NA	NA	TGTGCCAGCAGTCTCATCGGCGGGGTAAATGGCTACACCTTC	CASSLIGGVNGYTF
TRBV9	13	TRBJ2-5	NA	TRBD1	TGTGCCAGCAGCGCAGGGGGCTGGGAGACCCAGTACTTC	CASSAGGWETQYF
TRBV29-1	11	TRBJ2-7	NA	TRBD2	TGCAGCGCAACTAGCGACGACGAGCAGTACTTC	CSATSDDEQYF
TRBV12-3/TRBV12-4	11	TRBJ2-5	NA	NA	TGTGCCAGCAGTTTGGCTGAGACCCAGTACTTC	CASSLAETQYF
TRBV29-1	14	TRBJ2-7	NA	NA	TGCAGCGTTGTAAGGCCCGGCGGCTCCTACGAGCAGTACTTC	CSVVRPGGSYEQYF
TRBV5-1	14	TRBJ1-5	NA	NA	TGCGCCAGCGCGGACAGTGGGGGCCATCAGCCCCAGCATTTT	CASADSGGHQPQHF
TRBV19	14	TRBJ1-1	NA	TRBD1	TGTGCCAGTAGTCCTCGGACAGGATACACTGAAGCTTTCTTT	CASSPRTGYTEAFF
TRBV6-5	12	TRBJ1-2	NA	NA	TGTGCCACTCGGAGGGTCGACTATGGCTACACCTTC	CATRRVDYGYTF
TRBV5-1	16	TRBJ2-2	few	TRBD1	TGCGCCAGCAGCAGGGACAGGGGGCGCGGCACCGGGGAGCTGTTTTTT	CASSRDRGRGTGELFF
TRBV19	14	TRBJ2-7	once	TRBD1	TGTGCCAGTCAGCCCCGGGACAGTTACTACGAGCAGTACTTC	CASQPRDSYYEQYF
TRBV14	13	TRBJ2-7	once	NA	TGTGCCAGCAGCTCTCGGGGAAGTAACGAGCAGTACTTC	CASSSRGSNEQYF
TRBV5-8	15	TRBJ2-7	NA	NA	TGTGCCAGCAGCATTACAGAACAACACTCCTACGAGCAGTACTTC	CASSITEQHSYEQYF
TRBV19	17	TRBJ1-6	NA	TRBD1	TGTGCCAGTAGTATAGCCCCGATCGACAGGGGGAACTCACCCCTCCACTTT	CASSIAPIDRGNSPLHF
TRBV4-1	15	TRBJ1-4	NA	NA	TGCGCCAGCAGCCTTCGAGGCAGTCTGTCTGAAAAACTGTTTTTT	CASSLRGSLSEKLFF
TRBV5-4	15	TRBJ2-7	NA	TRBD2	TGTGCCAGCAGCGATCGTTCGGGGGGGGCCTACGAGCAGTACTTC	CASSDRSGGAYEQYF
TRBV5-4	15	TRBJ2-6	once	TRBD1	TGTGCCAGCAGCACCACAGGGGCTGGGGCCAACGTCCTGACTTTC	CASSTTGAGANVLTF
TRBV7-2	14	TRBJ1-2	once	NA	TGTGCCAGCAGCTTTAAAGGGGGAACCTATGGCTACACCTTC	CASSFKGGTYGYTF
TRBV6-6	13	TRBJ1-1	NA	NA	TGTGCCAGCTGGTACAGCCGGGGCACTGAAGCTTTCTTT	CASWYSRGTEAFF
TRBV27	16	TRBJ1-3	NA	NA	TGTGCCAGCAGTCCGTTCACTTCCTCTTCTGGAAACACCATATATTTT	CASSPFTSSSGNTIYF
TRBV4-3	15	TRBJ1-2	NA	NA	TGCGCCAGCAGCCAAGGACGAACAGGAGACTATGGCTACACCTTC	CASSQGRTGDYGYTF
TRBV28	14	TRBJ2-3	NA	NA	TGTGCCAGCAGTCCGCAAGGGGGCACAGATACGCAGTATTTT	CASSPQGGTDTQYF
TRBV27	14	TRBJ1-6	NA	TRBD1	TGTGCCAGCAGTTTCGGCAGGGGGTACTCACCCCTCCACTTT	CASSFGRGYSPLHF
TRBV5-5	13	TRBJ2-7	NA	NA	TGTGCCAGCAGCCTGGGGGAGTGGTACGAGCAGTACTTC	CASSLGEWYEQYF
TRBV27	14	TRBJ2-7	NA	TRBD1	TGTGCCAGCAGTTCGGCGGGACAGGTGTACGAGCAGTACTTC	CASSSAGQVYEQYF
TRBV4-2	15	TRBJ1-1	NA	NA	TGTGCCAGCAGCCAAGTTGGAACAGCTAACACTGAAGCTTTCTTT	CASSQVGTANTEAFF
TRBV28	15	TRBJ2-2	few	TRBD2	TGTGCCAGCAGTCTACGCGGGGGGAGCACCGGGGAGCTGTTTTTT	CASSLRGGSTGELFF
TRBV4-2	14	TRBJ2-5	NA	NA	TGTGCCAGCAGCCACCGCGGGGATCAAGAGACCCAGTACTTC	CASSHRGDQETQYF
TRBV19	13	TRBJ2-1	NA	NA	TGTGCCAGTAGTAGACAGGGGAGGGATGAGCAGTTCTTC	CASSRQGRDEQFF
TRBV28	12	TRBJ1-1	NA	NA	TGTGCCAGCAGTTTAAAGAGCACTGAAGCTTTCTTT	CASSLKSTEAFF
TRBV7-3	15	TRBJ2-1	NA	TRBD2	TGTGCCAGCAGCTCGCTAGCGGGAGTAGGGGATGAGCAGTTCTTC	CASSSLAGVGDEQFF
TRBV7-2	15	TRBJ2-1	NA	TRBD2	TGTGCCAGCAGCTTATCCAGCGGGGGAAACAATGAGCAGTTCTTC	CASSLSSGGNNEQFF
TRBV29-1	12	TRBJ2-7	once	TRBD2	TGCAGCGTCGGAACTAGCGCCTACGAGCAGTACTTC	CSVGTSAYEQYF
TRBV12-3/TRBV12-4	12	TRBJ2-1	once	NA	TGTGCCAGCAGTGACCAGGGATGGGGGCAGTTCTTC	CASSDQGWGQFF
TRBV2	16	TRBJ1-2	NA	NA	TGTGCCAGCAGCAACTCGCCTGGGGCAGCTCCTTATGACTACACCTTC	CASSNSPGAAPYDYTF
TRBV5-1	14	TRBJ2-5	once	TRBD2	TGCGCCAGCAGCTTGATGGGGGGGCAAGAGACCCAGTACTTC	CASSLMGGQETQYF
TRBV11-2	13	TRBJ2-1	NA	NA	TGTGCCAGCAGTTACAGCATGCGGGCTGAGCAGTTCTTC	CASSYSMRAEQFF
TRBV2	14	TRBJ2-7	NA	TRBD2	TGTGCCAGCAGTGAAGAGGGACTAGCGGTCGATGGGTACTTC	CASSEEGLAVDGYF
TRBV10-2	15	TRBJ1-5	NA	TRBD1	TGCGCCAGCCGGACAGGACGTTTTGGCAATCAGCCCCAGCATTTT	CASRTGRFGNQPQHF
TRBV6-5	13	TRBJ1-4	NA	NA	TGTGCCAGCAGTTTCGACCGCGGGGAAAAACTGTTTTTT	CASSFDRGEKLFF
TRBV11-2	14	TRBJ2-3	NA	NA	TGTGCCAGCAGCTTAAGCAGGGGCCCAGATACGCAGTATTTT	CASSLSRGPDTQYF
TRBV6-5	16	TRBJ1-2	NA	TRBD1	TGTGCCAGCAGTTATGGATTGACCGGGACAGTCTATGGCTACACCTTC	CASSYGLTGTVYGYTF
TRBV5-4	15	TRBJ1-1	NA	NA	TGTGCCAGCAGCTTGGTGGGCAGAGCAGAGACTGAAGCTTTCTTT	CASSLVGRAETEAFF
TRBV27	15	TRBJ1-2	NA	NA	TGTGCCAGCAGTCATGAGAGGGCCGGCCACTATGGCTACACCTTC	CASSHERAGHYGYTF
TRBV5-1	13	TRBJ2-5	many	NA	TGCGCCAGCAGGAAGTCACTCCAAGAGACCCAGTACTTC	CASRKSLQETQYF
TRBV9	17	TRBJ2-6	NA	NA	TGTGCCAGCAGCGCTCAGGGTGCGAGACATGGGGCCAACGTCCTGACTTTC	CASSAQGARHGANVLTF
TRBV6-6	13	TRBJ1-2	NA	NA	TGTGCCAGCACCTTCGGGGGGAGCTATGGCTACACCTTC	CASTFGGSYGYTF
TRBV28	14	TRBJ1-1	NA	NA	TGTGCCAGCAGTTTGTGGGGAAGGGGCACTGAAGCTTTCTTT	CASSLWGRGTEAFF
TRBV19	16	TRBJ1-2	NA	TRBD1	TGTGCCAGTAGTCAAAGGGGACAGGGGTCTAACTATGGCTACACCTTC	CASSQRGQGSNYGYTF
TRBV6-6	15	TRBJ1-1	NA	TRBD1	TGTGCCAGCAGTTACTCGCCAGGGGGGAGGACTGAAGCTTTCTTT	CASSYSPGGRTEAFF
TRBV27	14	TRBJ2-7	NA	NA	TGTGCCAGCAGTCGCTCGGTTGGACTACCGTTACAGTACTTC	CASSRSVGLPLQYF
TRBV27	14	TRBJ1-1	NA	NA	TGTGCCAGCAAAGGGGGTGAGGGTTACACTGAAGCTTTCTTT	CASKGGEGYTEAFF
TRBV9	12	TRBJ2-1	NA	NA	TGTGCCAGCAGCGTAGTCCGAGGTGAGCAGTTCTTC	CASSVVRGEQFF
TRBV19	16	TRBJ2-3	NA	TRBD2	TGTGCCAGTAGTGGATACGGACTAGCGGAGACAGATACGCAGTATTTT	CASSGYGLAETDTQYF
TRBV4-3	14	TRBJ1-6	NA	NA	TGCGCCAGCAGCCAAGGGGGCGGGGGAAGGTCCCTCCACTTT	CASSQGGGGRSLHF